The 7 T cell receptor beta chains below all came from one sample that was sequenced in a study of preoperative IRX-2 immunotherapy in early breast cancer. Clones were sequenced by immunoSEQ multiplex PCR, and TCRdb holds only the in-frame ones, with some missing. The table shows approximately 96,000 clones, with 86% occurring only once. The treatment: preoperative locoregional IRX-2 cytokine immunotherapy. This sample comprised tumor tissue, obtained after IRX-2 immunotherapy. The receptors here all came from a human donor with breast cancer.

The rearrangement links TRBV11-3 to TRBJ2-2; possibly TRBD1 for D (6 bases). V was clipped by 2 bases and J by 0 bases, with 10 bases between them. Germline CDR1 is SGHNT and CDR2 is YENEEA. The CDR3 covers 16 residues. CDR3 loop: CASSLRGQPNTGELFF. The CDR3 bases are TGTGCCAGCAGCTTACGAGGACAGCCGAACACCGGGGAGCTGTTTTTT.

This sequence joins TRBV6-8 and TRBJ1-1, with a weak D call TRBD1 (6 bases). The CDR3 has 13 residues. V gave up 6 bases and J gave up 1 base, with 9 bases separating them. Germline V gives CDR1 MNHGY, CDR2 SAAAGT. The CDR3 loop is CASRGQTNTEAFF. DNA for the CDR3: TGTGCCAGCAGAGGACAGACGAACACTGAAGCTTTCTTT.

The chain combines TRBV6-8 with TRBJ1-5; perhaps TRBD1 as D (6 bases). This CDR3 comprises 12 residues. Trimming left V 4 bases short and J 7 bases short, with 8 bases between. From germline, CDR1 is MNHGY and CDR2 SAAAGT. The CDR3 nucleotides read TGTGCCAGCAGTTCAGGGGAACAGCCCCAGCATTTT. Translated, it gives CASSSGEQPQHF.

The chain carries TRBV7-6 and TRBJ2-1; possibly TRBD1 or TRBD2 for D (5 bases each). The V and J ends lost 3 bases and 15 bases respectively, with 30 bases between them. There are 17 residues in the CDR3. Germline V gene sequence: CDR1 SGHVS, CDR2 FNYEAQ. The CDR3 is CASSLGVGAEGPLVLFF. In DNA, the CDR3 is TGTGCCAGCAGCTTGGGGGTCGGAGCGGAAGGGCCTCTCGTCCTGTTCTTC.

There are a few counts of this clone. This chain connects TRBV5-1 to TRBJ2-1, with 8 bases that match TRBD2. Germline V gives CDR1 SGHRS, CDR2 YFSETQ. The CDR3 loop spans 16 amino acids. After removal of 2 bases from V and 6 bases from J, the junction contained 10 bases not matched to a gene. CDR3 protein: CASSFGSGTTTNEQFF. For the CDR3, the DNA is TGCGCCAGCAGCTTCGGTAGCGGGACCACGACCAATGAGCAGTTCTTC.

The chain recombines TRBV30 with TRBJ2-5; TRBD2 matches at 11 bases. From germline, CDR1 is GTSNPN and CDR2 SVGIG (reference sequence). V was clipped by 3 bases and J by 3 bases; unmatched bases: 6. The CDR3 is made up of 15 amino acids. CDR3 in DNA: TGTGCCTGGAGCCTACTAGCGGGAGTTGAAGAGACCCAGTACTTC. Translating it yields CAWSLLAGVEETQYF.

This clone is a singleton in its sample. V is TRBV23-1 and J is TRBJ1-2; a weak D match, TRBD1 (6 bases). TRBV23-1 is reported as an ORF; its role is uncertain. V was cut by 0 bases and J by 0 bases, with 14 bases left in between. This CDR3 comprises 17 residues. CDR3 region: CASSQSGQGFANYGYTF. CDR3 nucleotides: TGCGCCAGCAGTCAATCGGGCCAGGGGTTTGCTAACTATGGCTACACCTTC.